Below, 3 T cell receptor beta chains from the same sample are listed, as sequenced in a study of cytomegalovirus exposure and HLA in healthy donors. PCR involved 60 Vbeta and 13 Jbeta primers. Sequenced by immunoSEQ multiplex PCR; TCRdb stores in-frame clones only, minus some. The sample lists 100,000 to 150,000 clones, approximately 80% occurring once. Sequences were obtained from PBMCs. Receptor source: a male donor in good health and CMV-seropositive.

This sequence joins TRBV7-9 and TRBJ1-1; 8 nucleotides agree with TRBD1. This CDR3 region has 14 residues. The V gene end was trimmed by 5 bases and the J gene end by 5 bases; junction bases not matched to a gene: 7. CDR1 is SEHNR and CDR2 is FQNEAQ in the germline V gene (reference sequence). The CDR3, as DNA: TGTGCCAGCAGCCTACAGGGGGTTGAAACTGAAGCTTTCTTT. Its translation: CASSLQGVETEAFF.

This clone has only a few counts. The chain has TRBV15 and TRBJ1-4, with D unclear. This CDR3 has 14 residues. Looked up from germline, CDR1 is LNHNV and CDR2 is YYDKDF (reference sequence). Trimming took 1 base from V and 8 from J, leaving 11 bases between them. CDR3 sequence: CATSRAGSGEKLFF. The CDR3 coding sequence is TGTGCCACCAGCAGAGCTGGGAGTGGGGAAAAACTGTTTTTT.

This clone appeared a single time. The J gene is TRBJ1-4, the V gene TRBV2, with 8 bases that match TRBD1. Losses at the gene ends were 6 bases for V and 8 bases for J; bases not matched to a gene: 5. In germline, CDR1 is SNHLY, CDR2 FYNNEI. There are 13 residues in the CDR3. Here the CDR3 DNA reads TGTGCCAGCAGGACAGGGGTCAGGGAAAAACTGTTTTTT. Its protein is CASRTGVREKLFF.